What follows are 23 T cell receptor beta chains derived from one specimen sequenced in a study of blood T cell repertoires in COVID-19. Clones were sequenced by immunoSEQ multiplex PCR, and TCRdb holds only the in-frame ones, with some missing. The data show 150,000 or so clones, 84% seen once. Sequenced input: peripheral blood. These receptors came from a woman in her 50s with acute or convalescent COVID-19.

The chain carries TRBV5-6 and TRBJ1-2; tentatively, D is TRBD1 (5 bases). This CDR3 has 14 amino acids. V lost 0 bases, J lost 6 bases, and 12 bases lay in between. The germline CDR1 and CDR2 sequences are SGHDT and YYEEEE. This CDR3 is CASSLVGVAHGYTF. The CDR3 region has the DNA TGTGCCAGCAGCTTGGTAGGGGTAGCACATGGCTACACCTTC.

This clone was picked up a small number of times. This chain links TRBV5-1 with TRBJ2-7; D uncertain. Germline-derived CDR1 and CDR2 are SGHRS and YFSETQ. The CDR3 consists of 15 residues. Trimming took 4 bases from V and 4 from J, leaving 18 bases between them. The CDR3 spells CASSRDDFERYEQYF. DNA for the CDR3: TGCGCCAGCAGCCGCGATGACTTTGAACGGTACGAGCAGTACTTC. The complete variable domain, with remaining parts taken from reference TRBV5-1 and TRBJ2-7, reads KAGVTQTPRYLIKTRGQQVTLSCSPISGHRSVSWYQQTPGQGLQFLFEYFSETQRNKGNFPGRFSGRQFSNSRSEMNVSTLELGDSALYLCASSRDDFERYEQYFGPGTRLTVT.

The chain combines TRBV18 with TRBJ2-7, with TRBD1 matching over 9 bases. V was pared by 3 bases and J by 4 bases, with 4 bases of the junction left unmatched. The CDR3 is 14 amino acids. Germline V lookup: CDR1 KGHSH, CDR2 LQKENI. CDR3 sequence: CASSPGQGLYEQYF. The CDR3 DNA reads as TGTGCCAGCTCACCGGGACAGGGTTTATACGAGCAGTACTTC.

The chain employs TRBV6-5 and TRBJ1-1; TRBD1 aligns across 9 bases. Germline V gene data show CDR1 as MNHEY and CDR2 as SVGAGI. The CDR3 length is 13 residues. CDR3 sequence (DNA): TGTGTCTTACAGGGGGCCATGAACACTGAAGCTTTCTTT. Amino acid sequence: CVLQGAMNTEAFF.

The CDR3 loop reads CASSLGGEDTEAFF. The CDR3 DNA follows: TGTGCCAGCAGCTTAGGGGGGGAGGACACTGAAGCTTTCTTT. V is TRBV11-3 and J is TRBJ1-1, with D tentatively TRBD1 (5 bases). CDR1 and CDR2 from the germline V gene are SGHNT and YENEEA. The CDR3 has 14 residues. V lost 1 base and J 3 bases, leaving 9 bases between the germline ends.

The chain uses TRBV6-5 and TRBJ2-5, with TRBD2 identical over 7 bases. CDR3 length: 16 residues. Germline CDR1 MNHEY, CDR2 SVGAGI. J lost 4 bases, V lost 2 bases, and 10 bases had no gene match. CDR3 loop: CASSYQGYWGGETQYF. The CDR3 region has the DNA TGTGCCAGCAGTTACCAGGGCTACTGGGGGGGAGAGACCCAGTACTTC.

This CDR3 is CASSLDLSGAGTQYF. The DNA for the CDR3 is TGCGCCAGCAGCTTGGATCTTAGCGGGGCCGGTACGCAGTATTTT. The chain carries TRBV5-1 and TRBJ2-3; 8 bases are a match to TRBD2. CDR3 size: 15 residues. CDR1 and CDR2 from the germline V gene are SGHRS and YFSETQ. Trimming took 0 bases from V and 8 from J; bases not matched to a gene: 8.

V and J are TRBV6-5 and TRBJ1-3; TRBD1 is a possible D gene (5 bases). V was pared by 6 bases and J by 0 bases, with 9 bases between. Germline V gene sequence: CDR1 MNHEY, CDR2 SVGAGI. CDR3 length: 14 residues. CDR3 sequence reads: CASSATVSGNTIYF. DNA of the CDR3: TGTGCCAGCAGCGCGACAGTCTCTGGAAACACCATATATTTT.

The DNA of the CDR3 is TGTGCCAGCAGTTCGCAGGGTTTGAACACTGAAGCTTTCTTT. It translates to CASSSQGLNTEAFF. This sequence joins TRBV28 and TRBJ1-1; tentatively, D is TRBD1 (5 bases). The CDR3 length is 14 residues. V was clipped by 4 bases and J by 0 bases, with 9 bases between them. CDR1 and CDR2 from the germline V gene are MDHEN and SYDVKM.

This chain connects TRBV19 to TRBJ2-3, with TRBD2 matching over 9 bases. Germline lookup yields CDR1 LNHDA and CDR2 SQIVND (reference sequence). V was pared by 3 bases and J by 2 bases, with 9 bases of the junction left unmatched. CDR3 length: 17 residues. In DNA, the CDR3 is TGTGCCAGTAGTATTCCCGGGACTAGCCGATACACAGATACGCAGTATTTT. It translates to CASSIPGTSRYTDTQYF.

The J gene is TRBJ2-1, the V gene TRBV4-1; D gene uncertain. Germline values: CDR1 MGHRA, CDR2 YSYEKL. The CDR3 has 15 residues. Trimming stripped 0 bases from V and 3 bases from J, with 9 bases between. CDR3 sequence: CASSQEPSSYNEQFF. CDR3 DNA: TGCGCCAGCAGCCAAGAGCCCTCGAGCTACAATGAGCAGTTCTTC.

This chain links TRBV7-3 with TRBJ1-6; a possible D gene is TRBD1 (6 bases). The CDR3 has 16 amino acids. From germline, CDR1 is SGHTA and CDR2 FQGTGA. Between the trimmed V and J ends, which lost 5 bases and 9 bases, there was a span of 20 bases. The chain's CDR3 is CASSTGVAGAGSPLHF. The CDR3 DNA is TGTGCCAGCAGCACCGGGGTAGCAGGGGCCGGTTCACCCCTCCACTTT.

This rearrangement joins TRBV5-1 to TRBJ1-1, with a tentative D call TRBD1 (5 bases). The V gene's germline CDR1 is SGHRS and CDR2 YFSETQ. This CDR3 comprises 15 residues. Trimming shortened V by 2 bases and J by 7 bases, and 18 bases separated the two germline ends. CDR3: CASSFGPLLDSEAFF. CDR3 in DNA: TGCGCCAGCAGCTTCGGACCTCTTCTCGACAGTGAAGCTTTCTTT.

V is TRBV6-5 and J is TRBJ2-1; 10 bases line up with TRBD2. Trimming cost V 7 bases and J 8 bases; bases outside gene matches: 8. CDR1 is MNHEY, CDR2 SVGAGI, per germline. The CDR3 runs 14 residues. The CDR3 is CASMAASGSYEQFF. Written as DNA, the CDR3 is TGTGCCAGCATGGCGGCTAGCGGGAGCTATGAGCAGTTCTTC.

V gene TRBV18 combines with J gene TRBJ1-2, with 9 nucleotides matching TRBD1. Germline lookup yields CDR1 KGHSH and CDR2 LQKENI. This CDR3 has 16 residues. V dropped 3 bases and J dropped 2; count of bases not matched to a gene: 7. The CDR3 DNA reads as TGTGCCAGCTCACCTTCGGGACAGGGATCCAACTATGGCTACACCTTC. Protein product: CASSPSGQGSNYGYTF. The whole variable domain, filled in from reference TRBV18 and TRBJ1-2, reads NAGVMQNPRHLVRRRGQEARLRCSPMKGHSHVYWYRQLPEEGLKFMVYLQKENIIDESGMPKERFSAEFPKEGPSILRIQQVVRGDSAAYFCASSPSGQGSNYGYTFGSGTRLTVV.

The chain carries TRBV20-1 and TRBJ1-1, with no clear D. The germline V gene encodes CDR1 DFQATT and CDR2 SNEGSKA (reference sequence). The CDR3 runs to 11 residues. Trimming shortened V by 3 bases and J by 1 base, and 3 bases separated the two germline ends. The chain's CDR3 is CSASRNTEAFF. The CDR3 nucleotides read TGCAGTGCTAGCAGGAACACTGAAGCTTTCTTT.

The gene calls are TRBV6-6 and TRBJ1-1, with a possible D match to TRBD1 (5 bases). V lost 0 bases, J lost 6 bases, and 11 bases lay in between. Germline CDR1 and CDR2: MNHNY and SVGAGI (reference sequence). CDR3 length equals 14 residues. The DNA of the CDR3 is TGTGCCAGCAGTTACTCGGAGGGACGAGCTGAAGCTTTCTTT. Protein product: CASSYSEGRAEAFF.

The chain couples TRBV2 to TRBJ2-1; the D is unclear. Germline V CDR1 and CDR2: SNHLY, FYNNEI. V lost 9 bases to trimming and J lost 10 bases, with 10 bases between them. The CDR3 loop spans 10 amino acids. CDR3 amino acids: CASRVWEQFF. For the CDR3, the DNA is TGTGCCAGTCGGGTGTGGGAGCAGTTCTTC.

The gene calls are TRBV7-8 and TRBJ2-1; D unresolved. Germline assignment: CDR1 SGHVS and CDR2 FQNEAQ. This CDR3 is 13 amino acids long. The V end lost 2 bases, the J end lost 9 bases, and 11 bases lay between the germline ends. CDR3 sequence (DNA): TGTGCCAGCAGCTTACCCGCCCGGTCTGAGCAGTTCTTC. Translated: CASSLPARSEQFF. Looking up the rest from reference TRBV7-8 and TRBJ2-1 gives the full variable domain: GAGVSQSPRYKVAKRGQDVALRCDPISGHVSLFWYQQALGQGPEFLTYFQNEAQLDKSGLPSDRFFAERPEGSVSTLKIQRTQQEDSAVYLCASSLPARSEQFFGPGTRLTVL.

Of note for this clone: One end of the junction varies from germline; a read error may be responsible. The V gene is TRBV19, the J gene TRBJ2-4; the D gene is possibly TRBD1 (6 bases). The CDR3 consists of 11 residues. Germline V gene sequence: CDR1 LNHDA, CDR2 SQIVND (reference sequence). Here the CDR3 reads CASSIVEVDRF. The CDR3 DNA follows: TGTGCCAGTAGTATAGTGGAGGTAGACAGGTTC.

The chain recombines TRBV4-2 with TRBJ1-6; no definite D call. Deletions cut 2 bases from V and 6 bases from J, with 11 bases between. The CDR3 spans 15 residues. Germline CDR1 LGHNA, CDR2 YNFKEQ. The chain's CDR3 is CASSQSGFPNSPLHF. In DNA, the CDR3 is TGTGCCAGCAGCCAATCGGGGTTTCCTAATTCACCCCTCCACTTT.

The rearrangement joins TRBV7-8 to TRBJ2-6; TRBD1 agrees at 9 bases. After removal of 3 bases from V and 0 bases from J, the junction contained 6 bases not matched to a gene. CDR1 is SGHVS, CDR2 FQNEAQ, per germline. There are 18 residues in the CDR3. The CDR3 protein is CASSFTGGASSGANVLTF. DNA of the CDR3: TGTGCCAGCAGCTTTACAGGGGGCGCCTCCTCTGGGGCCAACGTCCTGACTTTC.

CDR3 sequence reads: CASSEKGGRGYTDTQYF. The CDR3, as DNA: TGTGCCAGCAGCGAAAAAGGGGGCCGGGGATACACAGATACGCAGTATTTT. The chain employs TRBV7-9 and TRBJ2-3, with 7 nucleotides matching TRBD1. Trimming removed 5 bases from V and 2 bases from J; junction bases left unmatched: 13. This CDR3 contains 17 residues. Germline CDR1 reads SEHNR; CDR2 reads FQNEAQ (reference sequence).